Below, 14 T cell receptor beta chains from the same sample are listed, as sequenced in a study of cytomegalovirus exposure and HLA in healthy donors. A multiplex PCR was run with 60 Vbeta primers and 13 Jbeta primers. TCRdb's table, derived via immunoSEQ multiplex PCR, lists solely in-frame clones and lacks some. Seen here are 140,000 to 150,000 clones, just under 85% observed once, and the top ten hold under 10%. Sequenced input: PBMCs. These receptors were collected from a woman aged 55-70 years in good health and CMV-seropositive.

The chain carries TRBV5-1 and TRBJ2-3, with 8 bases identical to TRBD1. The CDR3 loop spans 16 amino acids. Trimming took 3 bases from V and 2 from J; bases not matched to a gene: 8. Germline-derived CDR1 and CDR2 are SGHRS and YFSETQ. The CDR3 nucleotides are TGCGCCAGCAGCTCCGGAACGGACAGGGCCACAGATACGCAGTATTTT. Translated: CASSSGTDRATDTQYF.

V and J are TRBV4-2 and TRBJ2-7; 10 bases are a match to TRBD1. CDR1 and CDR2 from the germline V gene are LGHNA and YNFKEQ. J was trimmed by 10 bases and V by 1 base; bases with no gene match: 16. This CDR3 is built from 17 residues. CDR3 region: CASSQAHSLAGQGHQYF. The CDR3 bases are TGTGCCAGCAGCCAAGCCCATAGCTTAGCGGGACAGGGGCACCAGTACTTC.

The CDR3 reads CASSSQRGGKLFF. CDR3 bases: TGTGCCAGTAGTTCCCAAAGGGGAGGAAAACTGTTTTTT. The rearrangement links TRBV19 to TRBJ1-4, with D perhaps matching TRBD1 (5 bases). The CDR3 runs 13 residues. Trimming shortened V by 5 bases and J by 10 bases, and 14 bases separated the two germline ends. The V gene's germline CDR1 is LNHDA and CDR2 SQIVND (reference sequence).

V gene TRBV28 combines with J gene TRBJ2-7; 8 bases agree with TRBD1. CDR3 length equals 14 residues. Trimming cost V 4 bases and J 5 bases; bases outside gene matches: 7. Germline CDR1 and CDR2: MDHEN and SYDVKM. CDR3 sequence reads: CASSSPDRADEQYF. DNA for the CDR3: TGTGCCAGCAGTTCACCGGACAGGGCGGACGAGCAGTACTTC.

The CDR3 DNA follows: TGTGCCAGCAGGGTGGAGAGCAATCAGCCCCAGCATTTT. Residues: CASRVESNQPQHF. J is TRBJ1-5 and V is TRBV28; no clear D gene. CDR3 length equals 13 residues. The germline V gene has CDR1 MDHEN and CDR2 SYDVKM. The ends were cut back, 6 bases at V and 1 base at J, with 7 bases in the middle.

The rearrangement uses TRBV5-1 and TRBJ1-1; no clear D. CDR3 length: 14 residues. Looked up from germline, CDR1 is SGHRS and CDR2 is YFSETQ. Between the trimmed V and J ends, which lost 0 bases and 0 bases, there was a span of 6 bases. The CDR3 spells CASSLVQMNTEAFF. The DNA for the CDR3 is TGCGCCAGCAGCTTGGTCCAGATGAACACTGAAGCTTTCTTT.

This rearrangement joins TRBV29-1 to TRBJ2-2; 7 nucleotides align to TRBD1. The CDR3 has 14 amino acids. J was trimmed by 2 bases and V by 6 bases; bases with no gene match: 6. The V gene's germline CDR1 is SQVTM and CDR2 ANQGSEA. The CDR3 DNA sequence: TGCAGCGTACAGACAGGGTCTAACACCGGGGAGCTGTTTTTT. It specifies CSVQTGSNTGELFF.

J is TRBJ2-1 and V is TRBV7-2; 8 bases line up with TRBD1. CDR3 length: 13 amino acids. Germline V gene sequence: CDR1 SGHTA, CDR2 FQGNSA. V dropped 1 base and J dropped 12; count of bases not matched to a gene: 5. In DNA form, the CDR3 reads TGTGCCAGCAGCTTAGAGGACAGGGCGGGGCAGTTCTTC. This encodes CASSLEDRAGQFF.

The chain has TRBV27 and TRBJ2-2; tentative D call: TRBD1 (5 bases). Germline V gene data show CDR1 as MNHEY and CDR2 as SMNVEV (reference sequence). Trimming pared 2 bases from V and 6 bases from J, leaving 10 bases between. The CDR3 totals 14 residues. The CDR3 nucleotides read TGTGCCAGCAGTTTACTCGACAGTTCCGGGGAGCTGTTTTTT. This encodes CASSLLDSSGELFF.

The chain joins TRBV7-2 to TRBJ1-2, with D possibly being TRBD1 (6 bases). The germline V gene has CDR1 SGHTA and CDR2 FQGNSA. V dropped 5 bases and J dropped 4 bases, with 17 bases sitting between them. The CDR3 totals 15 residues. CDR3 nucleotide sequence: TGTGCCAGCAGCCCCATAACAGGGAGCGGCTATGGCTACACCTTC. This encodes CASSPITGSGYGYTF. Combining the CDR3 with reference TRBV7-2 and TRBJ1-2 gives the whole variable domain GAGVSQSPSNKVTEKGKDVELRCDPISGHTALYWYRQSLGQGLEFLIYFQGNSAPDKSGLPSDRFSAERTGGSVSTLTIQRTQQEDSAVYLCASSPITGSGYGYTFGSGTRLTVV.

This chain uses TRBV27 with TRBJ2-1; 15 bases align to TRBD2. Germline V gene lookup returns CDR1 MNHEY and CDR2 SMNVEV (reference sequence). The CDR3 length is 19 residues. Trimming at V came to 8 bases and at J to 3 bases, leaving 14 bases not matched to a gene. The CDR3 nucleotides are TGTGCCAGCCAGGAGTCTCCCGGGACTAGCGGGAGGCTCTACAATGAGCAGTTCTTC. It is translated as CASQESPGTSGRLYNEQFF.

The chain links TRBV19 to TRBJ2-5; TRBD1 agrees at 11 bases. CDR1 and CDR2 (germline): LNHDA, SQIVND (reference sequence). This CDR3 comprises 16 residues. V dropped 3 bases and J dropped 5; count of bases not matched to a gene: 8. CDR3 in amino acids: CASSILGQGAGETQYF. The CDR3 DNA sequence: TGTGCCAGTAGTATCCTCGGACAGGGGGCAGGGGAGACCCAGTACTTC.

This clone was observed a handful of times. The chain combines TRBV19 with TRBJ2-3; 10 bases fit TRBD1. The junction had 8 bases not matched to a gene; V was cut back by 3 bases and J by 5 bases. This CDR3 contains 16 residues. The germline V gene has CDR1 LNHDA and CDR2 SQIVND (reference sequence). For the CDR3, the DNA is TGTGCCAGTAGTATCGAGGGACAGGGGAATCGAGATACGCAGTATTTT. This encodes CASSIEGQGNRDTQYF.

This chain links TRBV27 with TRBJ2-7, with TRBD2 matching 8 bases. V was clipped by 6 bases and J by 6 bases; unmatched bases: 7. The CDR3 runs to 13 residues. The V gene's germline CDR1 is MNHEY and CDR2 SMNVEV (reference sequence). CDR3 residues: CASRAGGDTEQYF. In DNA form, the CDR3 reads TGTGCCAGCAGAGCCGGGGGGGACACCGAGCAGTACTTC.